The 24 T cell receptor beta chains below all came from one sample that was sequenced in a study of blood T cell repertoires in COVID-19. Produced via immunoSEQ multiplex PCR; TCRdb's table is partial and in-frame only. The sample contains 20,000 to 25,000 clones, 80% to 90% of which appear only once. Sequenced sample: peripheral blood. These receptor sequences come from a woman aged 80 or older with active COVID-19.

The genes are TRBV2 and TRBJ1-6, with 10 bases matching TRBD1. This CDR3 has 14 amino acids. The V gene's germline CDR1 is SNHLY and CDR2 FYNNEI. The trim removed 5 bases at V and 7 bases at J, leaving 2 bases unmatched. CDR3 nucleotides: TGTGCCAGCAGTCTGGACAGGGGGAATTCACCCCTCCACTTT. Amino acid sequence: CASSLDRGNSPLHF. The full variable domain, completed using reference TRBV2 and TRBJ1-6, is EPEVTQTPSHQVTQMGQEVILRCVPISNHLYFYWYRQILGQKVEFLVSFYNNEISEKSEIFDDQFSVERPDGSNFTLKIRSTKLEDSAMYFCASSLDRGNSPLHFGNGTRLTVT.

This chain links TRBV7-6 with TRBJ2-7; 11 bases are a match to TRBD1. Germline V gives CDR1 SGHVS, CDR2 FNYEAQ. V was pared by 4 bases and J by 5 bases, with 7 bases of the junction left unmatched. The CDR3 loop spans 15 amino acids. Here the CDR3 reads CASSSPGQGVDEQYF. In DNA, the CDR3 is TGTGCCAGCAGCTCTCCGGGACAGGGGGTGGACGAGCAGTACTTC.

This clone was observed once. The chain links TRBV6-5 to TRBJ2-7; TRBD1 aligns across 9 bases. The CDR3 is 15 residues long. CDR1 is MNHEY, CDR2 SVGAGI, per germline. Trimming at V came to 5 bases and at J to 3 bases, leaving 8 bases not matched to a gene. The CDR3 DNA sequence: TGTGCCAGCAGTCCTGCGACAGGGGGTTTCTACGAGCAGTACTTC. This translates into CASSPATGGFYEQYF.

This chain uses TRBV5-6 with TRBJ2-5; 10 nucleotides match TRBD1. The V and J ends lost 3 bases and 1 base, in that order; junction bases with no gene match: 3. The CDR3 consists of 15 residues. CDR1 and CDR2 (germline): SGHDT, YYEEEE. CDR3 DNA: TGTGCCAGCAGCTGGGGACAGGGGCCCCAAGAGACCCAGTACTTC. Translating gives CASSWGQGPQETQYF.

The V and J genes are TRBV5-5 and TRBJ1-3, with 8 positions matching TRBD1. Germline CDR1 is SGHKS and CDR2 is YYEKEE (reference sequence). This CDR3 is built from 16 residues. V gave up 3 bases and J gave up 4 bases; unmatched junction bases: 9. In DNA form, the CDR3 reads TGTGCCAGCAGCTCCCGGACAGGGCAATCAGGAAACACCATATATTTT. The encoded protein is CASSSRTGQSGNTIYF.

This rearrangement joins TRBV9 to TRBJ1-6; 7 bases line up with TRBD1. V trimming: 4 bases; J trimming: 5 bases; junction bases outside the gene matches: 3. This CDR3 has 14 residues. Germline V gives CDR1 SGDLS, CDR2 YYNGEE. The CDR3 protein is CASSFRGNNSPLHF. Here the CDR3 DNA reads TGTGCCAGCAGCTTCAGGGGGAATAATTCACCCCTCCACTTT.

This chain uses TRBV24-1 with TRBJ1-5; D gene ambiguous. Germline V CDR1 and CDR2: KGHDR, SFDVKD. The V gene lost 6 bases and the J gene lost 1 base, with 12 bases spanning the gap. This CDR3 contains 15 residues. CDR3 region: CATSSPAQSNQPQHF. CDR3 sequence (DNA): TGTGCCACCAGTTCACCCGCTCAGAGCAATCAGCCCCAGCATTTT.

This sequence joins TRBV5-1 and TRBJ2-2; perhaps TRBD1 as D (6 bases). Germline V gene sequence: CDR1 SGHRS, CDR2 YFSETQ. This CDR3 contains 17 residues. The germline V and J ends were trimmed by 0 bases and 1 base, with 13 bases remaining between them. The CDR3 DNA sequence: TGCGCCAGCAGCTTGGGGGCCGGGACAATGAACACCGGGGAGCTGTTTTTT. Translating gives CASSLGAGTMNTGELFF.

The genes are TRBV12-3 or TRBV12-4 and TRBJ2-3; perhaps TRBD2 as D (5 bases). There are 13 residues in the CDR3. The CDR3 DNA sequence: TGTGCGGCCTCCGGGGTCTGGGCAGATACGCAGTATTTT. This gives the protein CAASGVWADTQYF.

The gene calls are TRBV19 and TRBJ2-3; D might be TRBD2 (7 bases). Germline loops: CDR1 LNHDA, CDR2 SQIVND (reference sequence). Trimming removed 0 bases at V and 3 bases at J, with 19 bases between. This CDR3 has 18 amino acids. CDR3 coding DNA: TGTGCCAGTAGTATAGAGGCTAGCGGCCGAAGGGGGACAGATACGCAGTATTTT. It translates to CASSIEASGRRGTDTQYF.

J is TRBJ2-7 and V is TRBV2; TRBD1 is a possible D gene (6 bases). The CDR3 totals 13 residues. Trimming took off 7 bases at V and 2 bases at J, with 12 bases between the two ends. The germline gives CDR1 SNHLY, CDR2 FYNNEI. The CDR3 loop reads CASTMDRAYEQYF. The CDR3 DNA reads as TGTGCCAGCACTATGGACAGAGCCTACGAGCAGTACTTC. The full variable domain, in which reference TRBV2 and TRBJ2-7 provide the parts outside the CDR3, is EPEVTQTPSHQVTQMGQEVILRCVPISNHLYFYWYRQILGQKVEFLVSFYNNEISEKSEIFDDQFSVERPDGSNFTLKIRSTKLEDSAMYFCASTMDRAYEQYFGPGTRLTVT.

This clone was recorded only once. J is TRBJ2-3 and V is TRBV29-1; 13 bases align to TRBD2. CDR1 is SQVTM, CDR2 ANQGSEA, per germline. The CDR3 is made up of 19 amino acids. J gave up 5 bases and V 4 bases, and 18 bases lay outside the gene matches. CDR3 DNA sequence: TGCAGCGTTGGACCCCCACATACACTAGCGGGGGGGCGGGGAGATACGCAGTATTTT. This translates into CSVGPPHTLAGGRGDTQYF.

The chain joins TRBV5-6 to TRBJ2-1, with TRBD1 identical over 9 bases. This CDR3 has 15 amino acids. Germline lookup yields CDR1 SGHDT and CDR2 YYEEEE. Trimming took 0 bases from V and 9 from J; bases not matched to a gene: 7. Here the CDR3 reads CASSLAGQGGGEQFF. The CDR3, as DNA: TGTGCCAGCAGCTTGGCGGGACAGGGAGGGGGTGAGCAGTTCTTC.

The count of this clone is one. The genes are TRBV19 and TRBJ2-3, with a possible D match to TRBD1 (5 bases). Trimming removed 7 bases at V and 3 bases at J, with 14 bases between. The CDR3 extends over 14 amino acids. Germline lookup yields CDR1 LNHDA and CDR2 SQIVND (reference sequence). CDR3 sequence: CASTLKGVTDTQYF. CDR3 sequence (DNA): TGTGCCAGTACTCTTAAAGGGGTTACAGATACGCAGTATTTT.

The V call is TRBV11-2, the J call TRBJ2-7; TRBD2 agrees at 9 bases. Germline V gene sequence: CDR1 SGHAT, CDR2 FQNNGV. The CDR3 has 16 amino acids. V gave up 5 bases and J gave up 3 bases; unmatched junction bases: 11. The CDR3 here is CASSKFSGGAIYEQYF. The CDR3 DNA is TGTGCCAGCAGCAAGTTTAGCGGGGGCGCGATCTACGAGCAGTACTTC.

This clone has only a few counts. This chain joins TRBV3-1 (or the pseudogene TRBV3-2) and TRBJ2-5; the D gene is possibly TRBD2 (5 bases). The CDR3 sequence is 15 residues long. Germline loops: CDR1 LGHDT, CDR2 YNNKEL (reference sequence). Trimming cost V 1 base and J 4 bases, with 13 bases left between them. The CDR3 here is CASSQVGRGGETQYF. In DNA, the CDR3 is TGTGCCAGCAGCCAAGTTGGACGCGGAGGAGAGACCCAGTACTTC.

The chain joins TRBV10-3 to TRBJ1-5; the D is unclear. The CDR3 sequence is 15 residues long. Germline values: CDR1 ENHRY, CDR2 SYGVKD. The germline V and J ends were trimmed by 0 bases and 1 base, with 7 bases remaining between them. CDR3 residues: CAISESPVSNQPQHF. The DNA of the CDR3 is TGTGCCATCAGTGAGTCCCCAGTGAGCAATCAGCCCCAGCATTTT.

This clone was observed a single time. The chain joins TRBV27 to TRBJ2-3; 9 nucleotides line up with TRBD1. CDR1 and CDR2 from the germline V gene are MNHEY and SMNVEV (reference sequence). The CDR3 runs 15 residues. Germline trimming cut 6 bases from V and 0 bases from J; bases unmatched to any gene: 4. The CDR3 sequence is CASSLTGGSTDTQYF. CDR3 bases: TGTGCCAGCAGCCTCACAGGGGGCAGCACAGATACGCAGTATTTT.

This clone occurred once. The chain carries TRBV7-2 and TRBJ2-3; 7 bases line up with TRBD2. The CDR3 is 15 amino acids. CDR1 SGHTA and CDR2 FQGNSA come from the germline V gene. Trimming took 0 bases from V and 2 from J; bases not matched to a gene: 2. In DNA, the CDR3 is TGTGCCAGCAGCTTAGCGGGACTATACACAGATACGCAGTATTTT. This gives the protein CASSLAGLYTDTQYF.

Regarding this clone: Distinct nucleotide sequences in the sample also encode this CDR3. V gene TRBV7-9 combines with J gene TRBJ2-5; tentatively, D is TRBD2 (6 bases). V lost 5 bases to trimming and J lost 1 base, with 11 bases between them. CDR3 length equals 14 residues. CDR1 and CDR2 from the germline V gene are SEHNR and FQNEAQ (reference sequence). The CDR3 DNA follows: TGTGCCAGCAGCGACGGGGGTCTCCAAGAGACCCAGTACTTC. Amino acids: CASSDGGLQETQYF.

This clone was recorded once. V gene TRBV25-1 combines with J gene TRBJ2-3; TRBD1 matches at 7 bases. Germline CDR1 is MGHDK and CDR2 is SYGVNS. The CDR3 covers 11 residues. V dropped 8 bases and J dropped 8; count of bases not matched to a gene: 4. The CDR3 sequence: CASSPGGTQYF. The CDR3 DNA is TGTGCCAGCTCCCCAGGGGGTACGCAGTATTTT.

V usage is TRBV5-4 and J usage is TRBJ1-2, with TRBD1 identical over 9 bases. V was clipped by 4 bases and J by 7 bases; unmatched bases: 11. The CDR3 consists of 15 residues. CDR1 is SGHNT, CDR2 YYREEE, per germline (reference sequence). The CDR3 spells CASSPGNSTGGGYTF. The CDR3 coding sequence is TGTGCCAGCAGCCCCGGAAATTCGACAGGGGGTGGCTACACCTTC.

The rearrangement uses TRBV10-1 and TRBJ1-3; TRBD1 matches at 10 bases. The CDR3 sequence is 15 residues long. V lost 2 bases, J lost 2 bases, and 0 bases stayed unmatched. Germline V gene sequence: CDR1 WNHNN, CDR2 SYGVQD (reference sequence). The CDR3 loop is CASSEDRGPGNTIYF. The CDR3 nucleotides are TGCGCCAGCAGTGAGGACAGGGGGCCTGGAAACACCATATATTTT.

This rearrangement joins TRBV10-3 to TRBJ2-2; a possible D gene is TRBD2 (5 bases). Germline values: CDR1 ENHRY, CDR2 SYGVKD. V lost 7 bases and J 0 bases, leaving 9 bases between the germline ends. This CDR3 contains 14 residues. The CDR3 DNA is TGTGCCATCACGGCGGGTTCGAACACCGGGGAGCTGTTTTTT. Translated, it gives CAITAGSNTGELFF.